This T cell receptor beta chain was recovered during a study of cytomegalovirus exposure and HLA in healthy donors. Study-wide background: An early release of data contained 70 million to 95 million unique TCRs, which came from HLA-typed donors.

Trimming shortened V by 7 bases and J by 0 bases, and 11 bases separated the two germline ends. The CDR3 consists of 14 residues. Germline-derived CDR1 and CDR2 are SEHNR and FQNEAQ (reference sequence). It was with 60 Vbeta and 13 Jbeta primers that the PCR ran. The table came from immunoSEQ multiplex PCR; TCRdb's copy has only in-frame clones and leaves some out. The table shows some 85,000 clones, with approximately 88% occurring only once. The rearrangement links TRBV7-9 to TRBJ2-3; D unclear. The source material was PBMCs. The TCR comes from a man aged 18-30 years in good health and CMV-seronegative. The CDR3 coding sequence is TGTGCCAGCAATAGTCCCACTAGCACAGATACGCAGTATTTT. It is translated as CASNSPTSTDTQYF.